This T cell receptor beta chain was retrieved from a study of blood T cell repertoires in COVID-19. Whole-study context: Both acute and convalescent COVID-19 samples were obtained from the United States, Italy and Spain. T cells, B-cell-depleted T cells, or PBMCs supplied cDNA or gDNA.

In the authors' methods: Nucleated cell counts were estimated from reference gene primer amplification. The assay was immunoSEQ multiplex PCR, and TCRdb's table has in-frame clones only and misses some. That table is the source of V, J and clone size, and D and trimming were worked out from the DNA. The sample records tens of thousands of clones, roughly 82% being singletons. The V end lost 2 bases, the J end lost 1 base, and 8 bases lay between the germline ends. Per the germline V gene, CDR1 is LGHDT and CDR2 is YNNKEL (reference sequence). This CDR3 is built from 14 residues. This clone was detected only a few times.

This receptor was obtained from a woman older than 75 with active or convalescent COVID-19. The J gene is TRBJ1-1, the V gene TRBV3-1 (or the pseudogene TRBV3-2); TRBD1 might be the D (6 bases). Sequences were obtained from peripheral blood. The CDR3 DNA reads TGTGCCAGCAGCCAAAGGACAGCGAACACTGAAGCTTTCTTT. Amino acids: CASSQRTANTEAFF.